This T cell receptor beta chain was obtained from a study of blood T cell repertoires in COVID-19. Produced via immunoSEQ multiplex PCR; TCRdb's table is partial and in-frame only. The data contain approximately 200,000 clones, roughly nine tenths of them singletons. In its sample, this clone was seen once. This CDR3 comprises 16 residues. Germline loops: CDR1 LNHDA, CDR2 SQIVND (reference sequence). The germline V and J ends were trimmed by 2 bases and 0 bases, with 13 bases remaining between them. The rearrangement uses TRBV19 and TRBJ1-2; D is perhaps TRBD1 (5 bases). The receptor comes from a woman in her twenties or thirties with active or convalescent COVID-19. Material: peripheral blood. CDR3 sequence (DNA): TGTGCCAGTAGTATATACGGGGGGGGTTCTAACTATGGCTACACCTTC. This codes for CASSIYGGGSNYGYTF.